A single sample is the source of the 10 T cell receptor beta chains below, sequenced in a study of CD8 T cells in Susac syndrome. After extraction with the RNeasy kit, about 0.5 to 1 ug of the RNA was reverse transcribed using random hexamers. Each CDR3 protein gets one entry after TCRdb re-called the immunoSEQ multiplex PCR reads with MiXCR. The table has tens of thousands of distinct CDR3 sequences, roughly 94% seen once. Sequencing was carried out using CD8+ T cells from PBMCs. All receptors derive from a human donor with Susac syndrome.

V is TRBV20-1 and J is TRBJ1-1, with a possible D match to TRBD1 (5 bases). Germline CDR1 reads DFQATT; CDR2 reads SNEGSKA (reference sequence). The CDR3 extends over 13 amino acids. Trimming took 0 bases from V and 6 from J, leaving 11 bases between them. The DNA for the CDR3 is TGCAGTGCTAGAGATTTCCAGGGCCCTGAAGCTTTCTTT. Residues: CSARDFQGPEAFF.

This chain links TRBV3-1 with TRBJ2-5; 7 bases line up with TRBD2. The CDR3 is 15 residues long. The V segment lost 5 bases and the J segment 2 bases; nucleotides outside the gene matches: 8. CDR1 is LGHDT and CDR2 is YNNKEL in the germline V gene (reference sequence). This CDR3 reads CASSTSGTIQETQYF. In DNA form, the CDR3 reads TGTGCCAGCAGCACCTCCGGGACTATTCAAGAGACCCAGTACTTC.

CDR3 protein: CASSQDGALLQGISNQPQHF. Here the CDR3 DNA reads TGTGCCAGCAGCCAAGATGGGGCCCTACTCCAGGGGATTAGCAATCAGCCCCAGCATTTT. The chain carries TRBV4-2 and TRBJ1-5; possible D gene TRBD1, 6 bases. The CDR3 length is 20 residues. Deletions cut 0 bases from V and 0 bases from J, with 21 bases between. Germline assignment: CDR1 LGHNA and CDR2 YNFKEQ.

J is TRBJ2-7 and V is TRBV20-1; TRBD2 aligns across 9 bases. CDR1 DFQATT and CDR2 SNEGSKA come from the germline V gene (reference sequence). Trimming at V came to 0 bases and at J to 0 bases, leaving 6 bases not matched to a gene. CDR3 length equals 16 residues. The CDR3 here is CSARDFRTSASYEQYF. CDR3 nucleotide sequence: TGCAGTGCTAGAGATTTCAGGACTAGCGCCTCCTACGAGCAGTACTTC.

The V call is TRBV6-6, the J call TRBJ2-5, with D unresolved. Germline-derived CDR1 and CDR2 are MNHNY and SVGAGI (reference sequence). Trimming removed 4 bases at V and 2 bases at J, with 8 bases between. This CDR3 region has 13 residues. CDR3 residues: CASSLNLQETQYF. CDR3 DNA: TGTGCCAGCAGTTTGAACTTACAAGAGACCCAGTACTTC.

V gene TRBV13 combines with J gene TRBJ2-1, with TRBD2 matching over 15 bases. CDR3 length: 19 residues. The germline CDR1 and CDR2 sequences are PRHDT and FYEKMQ (reference sequence). The junction had 16 bases not matched to a gene; V was cut back by 5 bases and J by 8 bases. For the CDR3, the DNA is TGTGCCAGCAGCACCGGACTAGCGGGAGGGCCCGCCCAGCCAGATGAGCAGTTCTTC. Translating it yields CASSTGLAGGPAQPDEQFF.

This chain joins TRBV3-1 and TRBJ2-7, with 9 bases aligning to TRBD2. The junction had 4 bases not matched to a gene; V was cut back by 1 base and J by 0 bases. The CDR3 length is 16 residues. CDR1 LGHDT and CDR2 YNNKEL come from the germline V gene (reference sequence). CDR3 nucleotides: TGTGCCAGCAGCCAAGGACTAGCGGTACCCTCCTACGAGCAGTACTTC. This translates into CASSQGLAVPSYEQYF.

The chain combines TRBV5-1 with TRBJ1-1; TRBD1 agrees at 9 bases. The germline V gene has CDR1 SGHRS and CDR2 YFSETQ. The CDR3 runs 14 residues. J was trimmed by 1 base and V by 3 bases; bases with no gene match: 1. This CDR3 is CASSWTGANTEAFF. CDR3 nucleotide sequence: TGCGCCAGCAGCTGGACAGGGGCGAACACTGAAGCTTTCTTT.

The chain uses TRBV28 and TRBJ2-1, with unresolved D. This CDR3 contains 14 residues. Trimming took off 5 bases at V and 0 bases at J, with 8 bases between the two ends. Looked up from germline, CDR1 is MDHEN and CDR2 is SYDVKM. The CDR3 spells CASSESDSYNEQFF. In DNA form, the CDR3 reads TGTGCCAGCAGTGAGAGCGACTCCTACAATGAGCAGTTCTTC.

The chain employs TRBV27 and TRBJ2-1; possible D gene TRBD2, 6 bases. Trimming shortened V by 3 bases and J by 0 bases, and 15 bases separated the two germline ends. Germline V gene lookup returns CDR1 MNHEY and CDR2 SMNVEV (reference sequence). This CDR3 is 17 amino acids long. The chain's CDR3 is CASSFAGLGVSYNEQFF. Here the CDR3 DNA reads TGTGCCAGCAGTTTCGCGGGACTTGGGGTCTCCTACAATGAGCAGTTCTTC.